There are many counts of the clone carrying this TCR beta chain. No antigen is known for it. The donors, all healthy, were Caucasians living in Russia, aged 6 to 90. The sample originates from a study of blood T cells in healthy people across ages. Points from the study as a whole: Among T cells, TCR beta diversity per million cells dropped roughly linearly as age rose.

CDR3 length: 16 amino acids. With 3 bases clipped from V and 1 base from J, the junction kept 9 bases outside the gene matches. Germline values: CDR1 LGHNA, CDR2 YSLEER. A sample-barcoded 5' primer and a J-beta primer mix were used in a second PCR of about 6 to 11 cycles. Each cDNA molecule received a tag from a template-switch adaptor that had 12 random nucleotides. TCRdb used MiXCR to reprocess the 5' RACE reads, holding one entry per CDR3 protein. The top ten clones hold under 15% of a sample with 650,000 to 1,000,000 distinct CDR3 sequences, around 36% of them seen once. The chain joins TRBV4-3 to TRBJ2-7, with 7 bases matching TRBD1. The sequenced sample was blood. This sequence was found in a man aged 18 to 30 in good health. The CDR3 loop reads CASSQETGFTSYEQYF. DNA of the CDR3: TGCGCCAGCAGCCAGGAGACAGGGTTTACGTCCTACGAGCAGTACTTC.